This note documents a single TCR beta chain sequence. Its antigen is not yet known. There are no base qualities to consult, and no much larger clone falls within one base. The CDR3 goes from the cysteine to the phenylalanine over 14 residues. Left in the record is the CDR3 DNA by itself, 42 bases read in frame from the first base. For CDR1 and CDR2, the germline V gene (reference sequence) lists DFQATT and SNEGSKA. The V and J ends are trimmed by 5 bases and 10 bases, leaving 23 bases between them. The data were produced on an Illumina HiSeq 1500. The public reads were reprocessed in TCRdb via fastp at Q25 and MiXCR, keeping in-frame beta chains. Rows with a matching CDR3 protein are joined into one entry that keeps the most common DNA and genes. Here the sample has about 740,000 distinct CDR3 sequences; roughly 35% occur a single time. The ten largest clones capture 2.8% of the sample. The data were obtained in a study of T cell repertoires in cytomegalovirus infection (dated by TCRdb to about 2019). At the level of the whole study: Donor HLA type was relevant to the analysis, as public TCR beta signatures indicated carriage of CMV infection together with the matching HLA type.

Overall results and qualifications from the work: In both this cohort and an independent cohort of approximately 350 donors, the cumulative frequency of public TCR beta family members distinguished carriers of CMV infection plus the relevant HLA type. The ex vivo response was dominated by HLA-C-restricted CMV-specific TCR beta clonotypes, which also provided the single most frequent clonotype in two of eight donors.

The sequence derives from a human donor in good health (CMV status not recorded). Some clones in this sample may be carry-over from other donors' samples. Recombination joined TRBV20-1 with TRBJ1-1, and TRBD1 may be the D gene, going by 5 matching bases. The sequencing sample was made of PBMCs. The CDR3 is CSADTIEGQDAAFF. The base sequence is TGCAGTGCTGACACGATCGAGGGGCAGGATGCAGCTTTCTTT.